This TCR beta chain appears in the sequencing data of a study of T cell repertoires in cytomegalovirus infection. Study as a whole: Indications of both CMV infection and matching HLA type were provided by public TCR beta signatures. General study results and limits: Carriers of CMV and the relevant HLA type were discriminated by public TCR beta frequency. CMV-specific TCR beta clonotypes restricted by HLA-C were the ones dominating the ex vivo response.

The CDR3 runs to 18 residues. V dropped 4 bases and J dropped 0; count of bases not matched to a gene: 6. CDR1 is SNHLY and CDR2 is FYNNEI in the germline V gene. TCRdb re-derived calls from the reads in MiXCR, one entry per CDR3 protein. The table lists hundreds of thousands of distinct CDR3 sequences, over 7.5% of them singletons. A note on this clonotype: The target antigen is unknown.

What was sequenced was PBMCs. The receptor was derived from a human donor in good health (CMV status not recorded). Some clones in this sample may be carry-over from other donors' samples. V is TRBV2 and J is TRBJ2-4, with 13 bases identical to TRBD2. The CDR3 DNA reads as TGTGCCAGCAGTGGCGGGACTAGCGGGGAGCTAGCCAAAAACATTCAGTACTTC. It translates to CASSGGTSGELAKNIQYF.